Sequencing of this TCR beta chain was carried out in a study of shared clonotypes between healthy human individuals. Notes on the study in general: A handful of donors showed sharing of approximately 4.7% of naive CD4 clonotypes.

About this clone itself: Its antigen remains unidentified.

Here immunoSEQ multiplex PCR was the method, and the copy in TCRdb shows in-frame clones only, minus some. The table lists some 1.5 million clones, approximately 98% of them singletons. Between the trimmed V and J ends, which lost 2 bases and 4 bases, there was a span of 16 bases. CDR3 size: 16 residues. Germline CDR1 is MGHRA and CDR2 is YSYEKL. The material sequenced was naive CD4+ T cells sorted from blood. Subset specified: CD45RA+ positively selected. The TCR sequence derives from a man younger than 45 in good health. This sequence joins TRBV4-1 and TRBJ2-3, with D maybe TRBD1 (8 bases). The CDR3 DNA is TGCGCCAGCAGCCAACCACAGGGGGGGATTGCAGATACGCAGTATTTT. Its protein product is CASSQPQGGIADTQYF.